The clone carrying this TCR beta chain was observed a single time. The data stem from a study of PD-L1 blockade in urothelial cancer. Overall study context: Blood analysis took place 3 weeks (second dose) and 6 weeks after treatment start. Median T cell yield per blood sample was more than 120,000 cells.

Looked up from germline, CDR1 is SGHNT and CDR2 is YYREEE (reference sequence). The CDR3 covers 15 residues. V lost 0 bases to trimming and J lost 5 bases; unmatched junction nucleotides: 7. The time point is: pretreatment peripheral blood. Here immunoSEQ multiplex PCR was the method, and the copy in TCRdb shows in-frame clones only, minus some. The table records about 81,000 clones, 89% of them present only once. This sequence originates from a woman older than 75 with urothelial cancer. This material consisted of PBMCs, taken around atezolizumab (anti-PD-L1) treatment. The chain has TRBV5-4 and TRBJ1-2, with TRBD1 identical over 7 bases. The CDR3 coding sequence is TGTGCCAGCAGCTTGGGAGACAGGGCCAAATATGGCTACACCTTC. Protein: CASSLGDRAKYGYTF.